Listed here are 14 T cell receptor beta chains from one sample, sequenced in a study of blood T cells in healthy people across ages. Then a second PCR, running about 6 to 12 cycles, was carried out with a sample-barcoded 5' primer and a J-beta primer mix. TCRdb re-called the 5' RACE reads with MiXCR, one entry per CDR3 protein. The sample lists over 950,000 distinct CDR3 sequences, under 40% occurring once. Material: blood. The receptors stem from a man between 18 and 35 years old in good health.

The rearrangement links TRBV30 to TRBJ2-7, with 7 positions matching TRBD1. The CDR3 consists of 14 residues. CDR1 is GTSNPN and CDR2 is SVGIG in the germline V gene (reference sequence). V was clipped by 4 bases and J by 2 bases; unmatched bases: 8. The CDR3 bases are TGTGCCTGGAATCCCCGGGACAGTACCTACGAGCAGTACTTC. This gives the protein CAWNPRDSTYEQYF.

As regards this clonotype: A junction end diverges from the germline sequence, so it may reflect a read error. V gene TRBV24-1 combines with J gene TRBJ1-5; D gene ambiguous. Germline loops: CDR1 KGHDR, CDR2 SFDVKD. This CDR3 region has 14 residues. The chain's CDR3 is CPARVSPLNQPQHF. The CDR3 nucleotides are TGCCCCGCCCGGGTCAGCCCATTAAATCAGCCCCAGCATTTT.

Points on this clonotype: Being one base from a much bigger clone, this may be a read error. The J gene is TRBJ2-3, the V gene TRBV12-3 or TRBV12-4, with 12 positions matching TRBD2. This CDR3 has 15 residues. CDR3 DNA: TGTACCAGCAGCTACCTAGCGGGGGGGACAGATACGCAGTATTTT. It specifies CTSSYLAGGTDTQYF.

The rearrangement joins TRBV7-9 to TRBJ2-7; the D is unclear. The CDR3 loop spans 15 amino acids. Per the germline V gene, CDR1 is SEHNR and CDR2 is FQNEAQ (reference sequence). V was trimmed by 2 bases and J by 3 bases, leaving 14 bases between them. CDR3 residues: CASSLPLKGGYEQYF. CDR3 sequence (DNA): TGTGCCAGCAGCTTACCCCTGAAGGGCGGCTACGAGCAGTACTTC.

This clonotype was detected a few times. The chain couples TRBV20-1 to TRBJ2-6; D is unclear. CDR3 size: 15 residues. Trimming pared 3 bases from V and 0 bases from J, leaving 9 bases between. Germline-derived CDR1 and CDR2 are DFQATT and SNEGSKA (reference sequence). As DNA, the CDR3 is TGCAGTGCTAGTAATCCCAACTCTGGGGCCAACGTCCTGACTTTC. Translating it yields CSASNPNSGANVLTF.

The genes are TRBV12-3 or TRBV12-4 and TRBJ2-1; 10 positions match TRBD1. Unmatched junction bases numbered 7, after V lost 5 bases and J lost 12 bases. The CDR3 is 13 residues long. Written as DNA, the CDR3 is TGTGCCAGCAGTCCCCGGGACAGGGGAGGGCAGTTCTTC. Its translation is CASSPRDRGGQFF.

This chain links TRBV19 with TRBJ2-2; 7 bases fit TRBD1. V trimming: 4 bases; J trimming: 5 bases; junction bases outside the gene matches: 1. Germline loops: CDR1 LNHDA, CDR2 SQIVND (reference sequence). The CDR3 consists of 13 residues. The CDR3 DNA follows: TGTGCCAGTAGTAAACAGGGGACCGGGGAGCTGTTTTTT. This codes for CASSKQGTGELFF.

This clonotype was observed a handful of times. The rearrangement joins TRBV12-3 or TRBV12-4 to TRBJ2-5; D not resolved. TRBJ2-7 matches the DNA end more closely, so the J call is doubtful. The CDR3 is 14 residues long. The CDR3 bases are TGTGCCAGCAGTCCCCACCTGACGCGGTCCGAGCAGTACTTC. This sequence encodes CASSPHLTRSEQYF.

This clonotype has more than one count but fewer than ten. This rearrangement joins TRBV6-6 to TRBJ1-5; D ambiguous. Trimming removed 2 bases from V and 2 bases from J, with 7 bases in between. CDR3 length: 14 residues. Germline V gene sequence: CDR1 MNHNY, CDR2 SVGAGI (reference sequence). The CDR3 is CASSYLGGNQPQHF. The CDR3 nucleotides are TGTGCCAGCAGTTACCTCGGGGGCAATCAGCCCCAGCATTTT.

In this sample, this clonotype turned up a few times. The chain combines TRBV4-1 with TRBJ1-1, with D tentatively TRBD1 (6 bases). V lost 0 bases, J lost 4 bases, and 15 bases lay in between. Germline assignment: CDR1 MGHRA and CDR2 YSYEKL. This CDR3 has 16 amino acids. CDR3 protein: CASSQDRGALTTEAFF. The CDR3 DNA reads as TGCGCCAGCAGCCAAGACCGGGGGGCCCTTACCACTGAAGCTTTCTTT.

The V call is TRBV20-1, the J call TRBJ2-7, with 11 bases lining up with TRBD2. Germline CDR1 DFQATT, CDR2 SNEGSKA (reference sequence). This CDR3 region has 15 residues. With V trimmed by 1 base and J by 1 base, 3 bases remained unmatched. The CDR3 coding sequence is TGCAGTGCTAGAGCACTAGCGGGGGCGTCCTACGAGCAGTACTTC. Its translation: CSARALAGASYEQYF.

This sequence joins TRBV5-1 and TRBJ1-1; D perhaps matches TRBD1 (6 bases). Germline V CDR1 and CDR2: SGHRS, YFSETQ. V gave up 0 bases and J gave up 3 bases, with 15 bases separating them. CDR3 length: 16 amino acids. The CDR3 is CASSLGLGGLDTEAFF. The CDR3 DNA reads TGCGCCAGCAGCTTGGGCCTAGGGGGGTTGGACACTGAAGCTTTCTTT.

The chain links TRBV7-9 to TRBJ2-5; D ambiguous. This CDR3 region has 14 residues. V shed 5 bases and J shed 2 bases, with 12 bases lying between them. The germline gives CDR1 SEHNR, CDR2 FQNEAQ (reference sequence). In DNA form, the CDR3 reads TGTGCCAGCAGCCTCGGACCGCTACAAGAGACCCAGTACTTC. Translated: CASSLGPLQETQYF.

This clonotype was seen many times. This sequence joins TRBV4-1 and TRBJ2-1; no clear D. Germline loops: CDR1 MGHRA, CDR2 YSYEKL. V lost 0 bases to trimming and J lost 4 bases, with 7 bases between them. This CDR3 spans 14 amino acids. In DNA, the CDR3 is TGCGCCAGCAGCCAAGATCTCGGATACAATGAGCAGTTCTTC. As protein: CASSQDLGYNEQFF.